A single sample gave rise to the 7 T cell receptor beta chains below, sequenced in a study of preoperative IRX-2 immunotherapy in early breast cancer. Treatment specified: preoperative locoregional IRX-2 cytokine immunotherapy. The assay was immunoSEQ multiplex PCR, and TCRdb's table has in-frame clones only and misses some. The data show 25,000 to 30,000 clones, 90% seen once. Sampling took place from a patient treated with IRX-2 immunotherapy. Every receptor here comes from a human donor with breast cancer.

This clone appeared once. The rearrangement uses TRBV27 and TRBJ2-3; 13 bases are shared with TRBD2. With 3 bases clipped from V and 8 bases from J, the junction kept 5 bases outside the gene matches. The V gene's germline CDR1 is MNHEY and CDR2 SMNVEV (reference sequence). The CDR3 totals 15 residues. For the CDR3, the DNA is TGTGCCAGCAGTTTCGCGGGACTAGCGGGAAGTACGCAGTATTTT. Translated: CASSFAGLAGSTQYF.

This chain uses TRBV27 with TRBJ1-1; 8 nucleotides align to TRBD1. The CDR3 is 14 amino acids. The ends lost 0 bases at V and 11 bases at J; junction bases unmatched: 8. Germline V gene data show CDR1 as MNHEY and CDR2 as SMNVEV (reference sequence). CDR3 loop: CASSLSGGGDRAFF. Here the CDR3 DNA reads TGTGCCAGCAGTTTATCGGGCGGTGGGGACAGGGCTTTCTTT.

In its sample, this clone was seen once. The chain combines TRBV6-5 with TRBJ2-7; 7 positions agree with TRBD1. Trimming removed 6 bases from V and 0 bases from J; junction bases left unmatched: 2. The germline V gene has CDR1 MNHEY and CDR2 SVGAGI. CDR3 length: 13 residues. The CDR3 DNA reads TGTGCCAGCAGGACAGGGATCTCCTACGAGCAGTACTTC. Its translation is CASRTGISYEQYF.

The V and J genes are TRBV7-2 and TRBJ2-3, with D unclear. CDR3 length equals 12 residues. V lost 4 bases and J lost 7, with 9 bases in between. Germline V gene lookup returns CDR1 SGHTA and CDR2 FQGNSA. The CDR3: CASSSFSHTQYF. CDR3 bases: TGTGCCAGCAGCTCGTTCTCCCATACGCAGTATTTT.

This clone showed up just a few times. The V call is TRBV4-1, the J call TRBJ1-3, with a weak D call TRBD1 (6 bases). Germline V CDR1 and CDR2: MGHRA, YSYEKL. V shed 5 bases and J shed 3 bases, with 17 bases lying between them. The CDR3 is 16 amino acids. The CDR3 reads CASSGRGWEVGNTIYF. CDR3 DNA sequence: TGCGCCAGCAGCGGAAGGGGGTGGGAAGTTGGAAACACCATATATTTT.

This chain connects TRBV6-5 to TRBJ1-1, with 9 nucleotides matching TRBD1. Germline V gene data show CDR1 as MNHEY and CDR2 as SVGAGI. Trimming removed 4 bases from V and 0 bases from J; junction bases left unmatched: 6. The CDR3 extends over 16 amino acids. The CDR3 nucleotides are TGTGCCAGCAGTTGGACAGGGGAGATAATGAACACTGAAGCTTTCTTT. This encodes CASSWTGEIMNTEAFF.

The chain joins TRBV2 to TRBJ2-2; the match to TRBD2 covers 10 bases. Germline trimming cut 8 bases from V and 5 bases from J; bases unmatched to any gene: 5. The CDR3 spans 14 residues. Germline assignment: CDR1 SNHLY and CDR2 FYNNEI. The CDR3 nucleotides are TGTGCCAGCGGCGGTAGCGGGAGGACCGGGGAGCTGTTTTTT. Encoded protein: CASGGSGRTGELFF. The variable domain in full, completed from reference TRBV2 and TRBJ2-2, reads EPEVTQTPSHQVTQMGQEVILRCVPISNHLYFYWYRQILGQKVEFLVSFYNNEISEKSEIFDDQFSVERPDGSNFTLKIRSTKLEDSAMYFCASGGSGRTGELFFGEGSRLTVL.